Listed here are 14 T cell receptor beta chains from one sample, sequenced in a study of T-cell memory formation after mild COVID-19. TCRdb ran MiXCR on the 5' RACE reads and lists one entry per CDR3 protein. The top ten clones hold around 12% of a sample with under 700,000 distinct CDR3 sequences, about a fifth of them seen once. Sequenced material: PBMCs or a T cell subset sorted from them (not recorded which). The receptors stem from an adult woman who had mild COVID-19 (a few samples of this study predate the infection). Cell type and time point are not known.

The chain uses TRBV7-8 and TRBJ2-4; D ambiguous. V was shortened by 5 bases and J by 1 base, with 15 bases between the two germline ends. The CDR3 extends over 16 amino acids. The V gene's germline CDR1 is SGHVS and CDR2 FQNEAQ. CDR3 in amino acids: CASSPFPETAKNIQYF. CDR3 sequence (DNA): TGTGCCAGCAGCCCCTTTCCGGAAACGGCCAAAAACATTCAGTACTTC.

This chain joins TRBV29-1 and TRBJ1-1; perhaps TRBD1 as D (5 bases). Germline CDR1 is SQVTM and CDR2 is ANQGSEA. The CDR3 totals 13 residues. V was cut by 4 bases and J by 5 bases, with 14 bases left in between. Here the CDR3 reads CSVGQGGGTEAFF. In DNA form, the CDR3 reads TGCAGCGTTGGGCAGGGCGGAGGAACTGAAGCTTTCTTT.

At least ten counts were recorded for this clonotype. This chain joins TRBV5-4 and TRBJ2-7; 11 bases fit TRBD2. Germline CDR1 and CDR2: SGHNT and YYREEE (reference sequence). The CDR3 runs 15 residues. V shed 3 bases, J shed 3 bases, and the junction held 5 bases outside the gene matches. The CDR3, as DNA: TGTGCCAGCAGCTCCGGGACTAGCGGTTTCTACGAGCAGTACTTC. Amino acid sequence: CASSSGTSGFYEQYF.

CDR3 DNA: TGTGCCAGCAGTGAAGAACAGGGGGCCATGAACACTGAAGCTTTCTTT. The encoded protein is CASSEEQGAMNTEAFF. The J gene is TRBJ1-1, the V gene TRBV6-1; 9 positions agree with TRBD1. The CDR3 spans 16 residues. The V gene's germline CDR1 is MNHNS and CDR2 SASEGT. V gave up 1 base and J gave up 0 bases; unmatched junction bases: 3.

This clonotype was seen more than once but under ten times. The gene calls are TRBV12-3 or TRBV12-4 and TRBJ1-5; unclear D gene. The length of the CDR3 is 16 residues. V shed 2 bases and J shed 0 bases, with 11 bases lying between them. DNA for the CDR3: TGTGCCAGCAGTTTACGAGGACCCTCTAGCAATCAGCCCCAGCATTTT. The encoded protein is CASSLRGPSSNQPQHF.

This clonotype appeared a few times. The J gene is TRBJ2-5, the V gene TRBV7-8, with a weak D call TRBD2 (5 bases). CDR1 is SGHVS and CDR2 is FQNEAQ in the germline V gene. The V end lost 6 bases, the J end lost 1 base, and 15 bases lay between the germline ends. CDR3 size: 15 residues. The CDR3 loop reads CASRPYSGPQETQYF. The CDR3 DNA is TGTGCCAGCAGACCCTACAGCGGACCCCAAGAGACCCAGTACTTC.

The CDR3 is CALQRGPNTEAFF. CDR3 nucleotide sequence: TGTGCCCTACAGCGGGGACCGAACACTGAAGCTTTCTTT. The gene calls are TRBV30 and TRBJ1-1, with a possible D match to TRBD1 (5 bases). With 8 bases removed from V and 1 base from J, the gap between germline ends came to 14 bases. The germline CDR1 and CDR2 sequences are GTSNPN and SVGIG (reference sequence). The CDR3 is 13 residues long.

The CDR3 protein is CASSSDARDQYF. CDR3 DNA: TGTGCCAGCAGTTCGGATGCAAGGGACCAGTACTTC. V usage is TRBV7-9 and J usage is TRBJ2-5; D not certain. The germline gives CDR1 SEHNR, CDR2 FQNEAQ (reference sequence). V was shortened by 6 bases and J by 10 bases, with 15 bases between the two germline ends. The CDR3 sequence is 12 residues long. Looking up the rest from reference TRBV7-9 and TRBJ2-5 gives the full variable domain: DTGVSQNPRHKITKRGQNVTFRCDPISEHNRLYWYRQTLGQGPEFLTYFQNEAQLEKSRLLSDRFSAERPKGSFSTLEIQRTEQGDSAMYLCASSSDARDQYFGPGTRLLVL.

This clonotype was seen a handful of times. V and J are TRBV15 and TRBJ1-4; no clear D. The CDR3 extends over 13 amino acids. Germline V gene sequence: CDR1 LNHNV, CDR2 YYDKDF (reference sequence). With 5 bases removed from V and 5 bases from J, the gap between germline ends came to 9 bases. DNA for the CDR3: TGTGCCACCAGCCTGGGTCGAAATGAAAAACTGTTTTTT. It specifies CATSLGRNEKLFF. The full variable domain, completed using reference TRBV15 and TRBJ1-4, is DAMVIQNPRYQVTQFGKPVTLSCSQTLNHNVMYWYQQKSSQAPKLLFHYYDKDFNNEADTPDNFQSRRPNTSFCFLDIRSPGLGDTAMYLCATSLGRNEKLFFGSGTQLSVL.

This clonotype was detected only a few times. This chain uses TRBV3-1 with TRBJ1-4; 10 bases match TRBD1. The germline CDR1 and CDR2 sequences are LGHDT and YNNKEL (reference sequence). CDR3 length: 18 amino acids. J gave up 4 bases and V 3 bases, and 11 bases lay outside the gene matches. Here the CDR3 reads CASSQGTSGTGDNEKLFF. CDR3 in DNA: TGTGCCAGCAGCCAGGGAACCTCCGGGACAGGGGATAATGAAAAACTGTTTTTT.

This chain uses TRBV5-5 with TRBJ1-1; D gene ambiguous. CDR1 and CDR2 (germline): SGHKS, YYEKEE (reference sequence). Trimming removed 4 bases at V and 0 bases at J, with 13 bases between. This CDR3 comprises 15 residues. CDR3 protein: CASSPRGLLNTEAFF. The CDR3 coding sequence is TGTGCCAGCAGCCCCCGAGGTCTGTTGAACACTGAAGCTTTCTTT.

V gene TRBV5-1 combines with J gene TRBJ2-3; D uncertain. This CDR3 is built from 12 residues. The germline CDR1 and CDR2 sequences are SGHRS and YFSETQ. V lost 2 bases, J lost 8 bases, and 9 bases lay in between. The CDR3 sequence is CASSLDVATQYF. The CDR3 region has the DNA TGCGCCAGCAGCTTAGACGTGGCTACGCAGTATTTT.

This clonotype was observed a few times. The genes are TRBV7-2 and TRBJ2-5, with D perhaps matching TRBD1 or TRBD2 (5 bases each). The CDR3 totals 13 residues. Germline V lookup: CDR1 SGHTA, CDR2 FQGNSA. Trimming stripped 2 bases from V and 7 bases from J, with 11 bases between. The CDR3 reads CASSLTAGGTQYF. The CDR3 region has the DNA TGTGCCAGCAGCTTAACGGCTGGGGGGACCCAGTACTTC.

This clonotype was counted a single time. The rearrangement uses TRBV20-1 and TRBJ1-2, with TRBD1 matching over 7 bases. This CDR3 is built from 12 residues. Germline CDR1 reads DFQATT; CDR2 reads SNEGSKA (reference sequence). The CDR3 nucleotides read TGCAGATACGGGACAGCTAACTATGGCTACACCTTC. It codes for CRYGTANYGYTF.